This TCR beta chain was identified in a study of T cell changes during pregnancy in multiple sclerosis. Sequencing was performed with immunoSEQ multiplex PCR; in TCRdb, only in-frame clones are kept and a portion is missing. Among roughly 30,000 clones, around nine tenths were seen once, and the ten largest hold roughly 0.72%. V shed 2 bases and J 3 bases; nucleotides not matched to a gene: 8. The length of the CDR3 is 15 residues. CDR1 is SGHDT and CDR2 is YYEEEE in the germline V gene. This clonotype was obtained from a female donor in good health, enrolled as a control in a pregnancy study. This rearrangement joins TRBV5-6 to TRBJ2-7; 7 bases map to TRBD1. The specimen was CD4+ T cells from peripheral blood mononuclear cells, collected in the first trimester of pregnancy. CDR3 sequence: CASSFRRDSLYEQYF. The CDR3 region has the DNA TGTGCCAGCAGCTTTCGACGGGACAGCCTCTACGAGCAGTACTTC. Based on the CDR3 plus reference TRBV5-6 and TRBJ2-7, the full variable domain is DAGVTQSPTHLIKTRGQQVTLRCSPKSGHDTVSWYQQALGQGPQFIFQYYEEEERQRGNFPDRFSGHQFPNYSSELNVNALLLGDSALYLCASSFRRDSLYEQYFGPGTRLTVT.